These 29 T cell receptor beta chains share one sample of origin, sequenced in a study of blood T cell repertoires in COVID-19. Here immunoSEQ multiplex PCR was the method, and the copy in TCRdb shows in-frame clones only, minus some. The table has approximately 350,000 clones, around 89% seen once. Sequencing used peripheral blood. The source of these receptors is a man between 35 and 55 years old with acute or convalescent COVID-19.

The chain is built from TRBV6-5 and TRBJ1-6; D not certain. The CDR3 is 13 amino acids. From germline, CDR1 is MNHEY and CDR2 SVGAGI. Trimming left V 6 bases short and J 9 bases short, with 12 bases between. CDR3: CASSPSWSSPLHF. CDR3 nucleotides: TGTGCCAGCAGCCCCAGTTGGTCTTCACCCCTCCACTTT.

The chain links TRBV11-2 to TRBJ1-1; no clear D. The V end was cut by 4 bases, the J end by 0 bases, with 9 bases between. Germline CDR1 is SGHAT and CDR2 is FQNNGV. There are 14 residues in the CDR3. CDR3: CASSSRVMNTEAFF. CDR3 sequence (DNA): TGTGCCAGCAGCTCTCGGGTTATGAACACTGAAGCTTTCTTT.

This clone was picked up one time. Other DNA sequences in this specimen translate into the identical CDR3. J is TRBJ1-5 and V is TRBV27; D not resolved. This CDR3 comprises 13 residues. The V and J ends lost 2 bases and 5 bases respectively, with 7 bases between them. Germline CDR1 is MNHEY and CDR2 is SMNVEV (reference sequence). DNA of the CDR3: TGTGCCAGCAGTTTAATGGGAGATCAGCCCCAGCATTTT. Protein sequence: CASSLMGDQPQHF.

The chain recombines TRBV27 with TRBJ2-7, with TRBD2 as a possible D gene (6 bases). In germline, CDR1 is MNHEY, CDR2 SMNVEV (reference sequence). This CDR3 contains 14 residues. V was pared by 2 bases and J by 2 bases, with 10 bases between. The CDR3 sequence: CASSLRGGPYEQYF. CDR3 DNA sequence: TGTGCCAGCAGTTTACGGGGAGGCCCCTACGAGCAGTACTTC.

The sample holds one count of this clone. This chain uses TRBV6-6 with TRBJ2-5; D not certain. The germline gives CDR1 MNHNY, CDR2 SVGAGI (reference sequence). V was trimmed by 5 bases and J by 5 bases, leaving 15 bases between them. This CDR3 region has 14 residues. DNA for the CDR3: TGTGCCAGCAGTAGAGCCCCTAATTTCGAGACCCAGTACTTC. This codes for CASSRAPNFETQYF.

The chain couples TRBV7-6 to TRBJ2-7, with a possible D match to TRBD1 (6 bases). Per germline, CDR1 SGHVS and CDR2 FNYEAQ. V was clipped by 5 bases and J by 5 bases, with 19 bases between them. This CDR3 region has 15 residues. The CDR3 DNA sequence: TGTGCCAGCAGCGAGCTAGGGACAAGGATTAACGAGCAGTACTTC. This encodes CASSELGTRINEQYF.

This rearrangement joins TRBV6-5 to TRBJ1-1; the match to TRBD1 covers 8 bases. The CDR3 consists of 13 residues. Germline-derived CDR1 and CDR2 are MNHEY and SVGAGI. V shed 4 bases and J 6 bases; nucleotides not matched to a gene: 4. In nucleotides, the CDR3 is TGTGCCAGCAGTTTGGACAGGGCTTCTGAAGCTTTCTTT. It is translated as CASSLDRASEAFF.

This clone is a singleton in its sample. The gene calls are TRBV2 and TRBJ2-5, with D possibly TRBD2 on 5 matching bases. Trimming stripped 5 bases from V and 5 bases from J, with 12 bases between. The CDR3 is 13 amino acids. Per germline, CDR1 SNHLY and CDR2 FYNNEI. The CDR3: CASSWTDRETQYF. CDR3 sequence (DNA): TGTGCCAGCAGTTGGACTGATAGGGAGACCCAGTACTTC.

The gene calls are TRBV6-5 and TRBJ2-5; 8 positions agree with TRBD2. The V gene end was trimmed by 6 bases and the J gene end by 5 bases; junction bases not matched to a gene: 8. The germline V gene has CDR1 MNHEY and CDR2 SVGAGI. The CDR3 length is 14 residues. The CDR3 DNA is TGTGCCAGCAGATATCTCGGGGGGGAGGAGACCCAGTACTTC. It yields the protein CASRYLGGEETQYF.

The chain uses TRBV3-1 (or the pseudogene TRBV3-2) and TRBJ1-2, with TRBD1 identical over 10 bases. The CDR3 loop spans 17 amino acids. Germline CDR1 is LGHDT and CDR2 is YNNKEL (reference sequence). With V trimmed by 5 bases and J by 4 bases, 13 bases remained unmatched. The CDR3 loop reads CASSAEPRTGGSYGYTF. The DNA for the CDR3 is TGTGCCAGCAGCGCCGAGCCTAGGACAGGGGGAAGCTATGGCTACACCTTC.

CDR3 nucleotide sequence: TGCGCCAGCAGCCAAGATCTAGGTCCTCAGCCCCAGCATTTT. Its translation: CASSQDLGPQPQHF. This sequence joins TRBV4-1 and TRBJ1-5, with D unresolved. This CDR3 comprises 14 residues. Germline V gives CDR1 MGHRA, CDR2 YSYEKL. V lost 0 bases and J lost 6, with 9 bases in between.

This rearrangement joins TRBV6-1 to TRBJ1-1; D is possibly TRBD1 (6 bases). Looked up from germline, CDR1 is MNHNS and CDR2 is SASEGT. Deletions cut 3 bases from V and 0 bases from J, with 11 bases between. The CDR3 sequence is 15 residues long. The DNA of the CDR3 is TGTGCCAGCAGTGATGAGGGACACTTGAACACTGAAGCTTTCTTT. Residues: CASSDEGHLNTEAFF.

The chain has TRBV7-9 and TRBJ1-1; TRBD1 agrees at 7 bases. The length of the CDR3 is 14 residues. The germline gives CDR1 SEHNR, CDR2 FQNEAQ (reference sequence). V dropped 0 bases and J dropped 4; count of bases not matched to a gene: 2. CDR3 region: CASSLAAGGTEAFF. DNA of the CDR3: TGTGCCAGCAGCTTAGCTGCAGGGGGCACTGAAGCTTTCTTT.

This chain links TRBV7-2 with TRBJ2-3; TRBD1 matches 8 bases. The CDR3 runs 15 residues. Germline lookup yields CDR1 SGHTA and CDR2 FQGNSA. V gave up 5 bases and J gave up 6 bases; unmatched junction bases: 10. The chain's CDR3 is CASSQDRGLTDTQYF. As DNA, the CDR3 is TGTGCCAGCAGCCAAGACAGGGGACTCACGGATACGCAGTATTTT.

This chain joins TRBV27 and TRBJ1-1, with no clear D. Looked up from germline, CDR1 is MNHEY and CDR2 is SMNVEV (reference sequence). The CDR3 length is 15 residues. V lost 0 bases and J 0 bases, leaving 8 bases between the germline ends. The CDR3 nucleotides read TGTGCCAGCAGTTTATCTGGGCAGGTGAACACTGAAGCTTTCTTT. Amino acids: CASSLSGQVNTEAFF.

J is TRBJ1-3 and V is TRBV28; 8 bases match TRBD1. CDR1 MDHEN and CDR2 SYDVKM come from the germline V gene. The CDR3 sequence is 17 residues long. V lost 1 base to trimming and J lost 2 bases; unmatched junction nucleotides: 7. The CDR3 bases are TGTGCCAGCAGTTTATTGGGACAGGTGGACGCTGGAAACACCATATATTTT. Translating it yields CASSLLGQVDAGNTIYF.

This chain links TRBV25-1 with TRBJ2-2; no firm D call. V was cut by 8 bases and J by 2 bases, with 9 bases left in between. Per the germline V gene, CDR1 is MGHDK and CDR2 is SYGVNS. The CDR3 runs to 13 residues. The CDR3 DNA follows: TGTGCCAGCTCTAGGATTAACACCGGGGAGCTGTTTTTT. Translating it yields CASSRINTGELFF.

The CDR3 region is CASSSLAGVRYNEQFF. The CDR3 DNA reads TGTGCCAGCAGCTCCCTCGCGGGAGTTCGGTACAATGAGCAGTTCTTC. V gene TRBV7-2 combines with J gene TRBJ2-1; 7 nucleotides line up with TRBD2. Trimming cost V 4 bases and J 4 bases; bases outside gene matches: 10. The CDR3 covers 16 residues. Per the germline V gene, CDR1 is SGHTA and CDR2 is FQGNSA.

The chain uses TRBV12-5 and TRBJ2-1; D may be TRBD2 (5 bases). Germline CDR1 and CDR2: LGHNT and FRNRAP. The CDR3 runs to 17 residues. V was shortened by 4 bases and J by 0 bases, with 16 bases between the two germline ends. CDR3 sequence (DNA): TGTGCTAGTGGTTACCGAGCCGGAGAGGGCTCCTACAATGAGCAGTTCTTC. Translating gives CASGYRAGEGSYNEQFF.

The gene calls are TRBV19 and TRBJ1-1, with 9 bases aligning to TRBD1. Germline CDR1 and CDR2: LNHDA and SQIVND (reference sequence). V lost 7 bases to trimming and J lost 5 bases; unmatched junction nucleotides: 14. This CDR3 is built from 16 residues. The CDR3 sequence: CASNPPPGTGSTEAFF. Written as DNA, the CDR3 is TGTGCCAGTAATCCTCCCCCCGGGACAGGGAGTACTGAAGCTTTCTTT.

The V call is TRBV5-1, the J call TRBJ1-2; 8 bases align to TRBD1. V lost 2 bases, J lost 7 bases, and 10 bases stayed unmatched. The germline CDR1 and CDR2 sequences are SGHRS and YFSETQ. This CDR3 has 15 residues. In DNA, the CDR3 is TGCGCCAGCAGCTTCAACCTCGGACAGGGATTTGGCTACACCTTC. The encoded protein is CASSFNLGQGFGYTF.

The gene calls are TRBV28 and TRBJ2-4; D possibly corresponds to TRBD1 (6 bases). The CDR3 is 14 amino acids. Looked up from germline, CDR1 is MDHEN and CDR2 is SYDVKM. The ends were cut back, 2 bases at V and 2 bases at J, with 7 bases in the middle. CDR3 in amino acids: CASSLQGSKNIQYF. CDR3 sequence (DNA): TGTGCCAGCAGTTTACAGGGGTCCAAAAACATTCAGTACTTC.

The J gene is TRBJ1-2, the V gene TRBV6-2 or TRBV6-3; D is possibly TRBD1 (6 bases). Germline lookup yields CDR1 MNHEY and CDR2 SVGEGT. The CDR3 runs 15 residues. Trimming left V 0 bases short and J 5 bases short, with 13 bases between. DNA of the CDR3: TGTGCCAGCAGTTACTCGATGGCCAGGGGATATGGCTACACCTTC. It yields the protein CASSYSMARGYGYTF.

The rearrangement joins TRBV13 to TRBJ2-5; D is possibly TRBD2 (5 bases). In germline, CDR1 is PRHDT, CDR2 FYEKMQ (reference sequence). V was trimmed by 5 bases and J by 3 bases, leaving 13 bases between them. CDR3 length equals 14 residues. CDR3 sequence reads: CASSTTREKETQYF. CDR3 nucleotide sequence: TGTGCCAGCAGCACCACTCGGGAAAAAGAGACCCAGTACTTC.

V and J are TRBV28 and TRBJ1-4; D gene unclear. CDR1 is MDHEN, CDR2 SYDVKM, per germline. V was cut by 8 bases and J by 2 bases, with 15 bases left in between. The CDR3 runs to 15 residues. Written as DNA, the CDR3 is TGTGCCAGCCGGTGGAGGGCAGCGACTAATGAAAAACTGTTTTTT. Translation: CASRWRAATNEKLFF.

The CDR3 coding sequence is TGTGCCAGCAGTTACCGGGTTAGAGGGAGGGATGAGCAGTTCTTC. Translation: CASSYRVRGRDEQFF. This rearrangement joins TRBV6-5 to TRBJ2-1, with 7 bases matching TRBD2. There are 15 residues in the CDR3. Looked up from germline, CDR1 is MNHEY and CDR2 is SVGAGI. V dropped 2 bases and J dropped 8; count of bases not matched to a gene: 9.

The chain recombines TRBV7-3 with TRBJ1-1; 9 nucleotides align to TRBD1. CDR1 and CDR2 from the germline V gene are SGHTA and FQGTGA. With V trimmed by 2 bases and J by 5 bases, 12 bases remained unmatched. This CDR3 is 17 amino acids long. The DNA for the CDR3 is TGTGCCAGCAGCTTAGATCCCCCGGGACAGGGCATTACTGAAGCTTTCTTT. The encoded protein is CASSLDPPGQGITEAFF.

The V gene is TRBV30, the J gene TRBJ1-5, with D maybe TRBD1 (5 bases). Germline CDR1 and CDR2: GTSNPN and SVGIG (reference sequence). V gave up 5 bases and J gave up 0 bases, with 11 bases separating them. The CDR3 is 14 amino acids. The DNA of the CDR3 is TGTGCCTGGCAGGGATCTAATAGCAATCAGCCCCAGCATTTT. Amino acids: CAWQGSNSNQPQHF. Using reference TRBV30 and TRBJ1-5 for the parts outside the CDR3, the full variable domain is SQTIHQWPATLVQPVGSPLSLECTVEGTSNPNLYWYRQAAGRGLQLLFYSVGIGQISSEVPQNLSASRPQDRQFILSSKKLLLSDSGFYLCAWQGSNSNQPQHFGDGTRLSIL.

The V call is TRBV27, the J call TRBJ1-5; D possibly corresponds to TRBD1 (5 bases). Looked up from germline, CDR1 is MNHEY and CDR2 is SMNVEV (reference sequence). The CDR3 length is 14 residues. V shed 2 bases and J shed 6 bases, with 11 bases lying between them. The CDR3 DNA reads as TGTGCCAGCAGTTTAGGGCAGGGAACTCAGCCCCAGCATTTT. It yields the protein CASSLGQGTQPQHF.